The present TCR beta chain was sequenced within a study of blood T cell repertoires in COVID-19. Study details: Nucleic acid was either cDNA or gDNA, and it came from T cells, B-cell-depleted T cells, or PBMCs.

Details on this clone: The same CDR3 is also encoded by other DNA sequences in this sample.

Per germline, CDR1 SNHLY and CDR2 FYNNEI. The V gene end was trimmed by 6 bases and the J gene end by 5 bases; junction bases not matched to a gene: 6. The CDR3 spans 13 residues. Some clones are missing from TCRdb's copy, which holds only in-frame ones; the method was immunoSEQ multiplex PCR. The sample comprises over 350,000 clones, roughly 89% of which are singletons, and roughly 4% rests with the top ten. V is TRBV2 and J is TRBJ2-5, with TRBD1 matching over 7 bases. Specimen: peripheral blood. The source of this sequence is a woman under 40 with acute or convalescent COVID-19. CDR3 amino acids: CASSLQGRETQYF. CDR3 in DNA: TGTGCCAGCAGCCTACAGGGGCGGGAGACCCAGTACTTC.